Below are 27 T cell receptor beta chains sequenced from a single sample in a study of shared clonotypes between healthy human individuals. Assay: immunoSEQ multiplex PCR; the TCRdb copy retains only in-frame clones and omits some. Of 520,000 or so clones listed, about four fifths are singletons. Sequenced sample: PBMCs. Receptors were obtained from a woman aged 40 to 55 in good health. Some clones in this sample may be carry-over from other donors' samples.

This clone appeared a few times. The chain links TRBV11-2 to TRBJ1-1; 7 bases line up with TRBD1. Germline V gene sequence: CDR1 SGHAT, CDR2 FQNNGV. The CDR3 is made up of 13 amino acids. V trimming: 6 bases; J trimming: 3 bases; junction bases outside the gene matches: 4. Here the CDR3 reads CASRLTGDTEAFF. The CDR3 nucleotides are TGTGCCAGCAGACTTACAGGGGACACTGAAGCTTTCTTT. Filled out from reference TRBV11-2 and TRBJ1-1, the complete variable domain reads EAGVAQSPRYKIIEKRQSVAFWCNPISGHATLYWYQQILGQGPKLLIQFQNNGVVDDSQLPKDRFSAERLKGVDSTLKIQPAKLEDSAVYLCASRLTGDTEAFFGQGTRLTVV.

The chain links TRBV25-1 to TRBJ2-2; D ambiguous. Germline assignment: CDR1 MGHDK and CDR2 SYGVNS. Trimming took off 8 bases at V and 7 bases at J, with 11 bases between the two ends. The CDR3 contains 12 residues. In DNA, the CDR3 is TGTGCCAGCGCACTCAAGGTCGGGGAGCTGTTTTTT. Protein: CASALKVGELFF. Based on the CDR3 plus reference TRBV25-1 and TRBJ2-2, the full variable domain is EADIYQTPRYLVIGTGKKITLECSQTMGHDKMYWYQQDPGMELHLIHYSYGVNSTEKGDLSSESTVSRIRTEHFPLTLESARPSHTSQYLCASALKVGELFFGEGSRLTVL.

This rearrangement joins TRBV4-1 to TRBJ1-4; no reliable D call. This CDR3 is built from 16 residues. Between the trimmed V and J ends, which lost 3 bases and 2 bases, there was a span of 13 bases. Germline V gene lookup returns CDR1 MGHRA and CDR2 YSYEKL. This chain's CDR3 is CASSHSYGVTNEKLFF. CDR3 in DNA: TGCGCCAGCAGCCACTCTTATGGGGTGACTAATGAAAAACTGTTTTTT.

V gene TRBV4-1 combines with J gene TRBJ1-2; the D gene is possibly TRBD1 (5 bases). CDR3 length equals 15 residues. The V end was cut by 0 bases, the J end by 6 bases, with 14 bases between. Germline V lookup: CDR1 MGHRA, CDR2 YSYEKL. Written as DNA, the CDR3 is TGCGCCAGCAGCCAAGAAGGCAGGGAGGTGGATGGCTACACCTTC. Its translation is CASSQEGREVDGYTF.

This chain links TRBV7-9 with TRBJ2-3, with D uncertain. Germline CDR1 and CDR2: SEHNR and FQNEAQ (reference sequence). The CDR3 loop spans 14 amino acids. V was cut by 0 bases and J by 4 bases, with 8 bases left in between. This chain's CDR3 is CASSLASESDTQYF. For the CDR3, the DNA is TGTGCCAGCAGCTTAGCGTCGGAGTCAGATACGCAGTATTTT.

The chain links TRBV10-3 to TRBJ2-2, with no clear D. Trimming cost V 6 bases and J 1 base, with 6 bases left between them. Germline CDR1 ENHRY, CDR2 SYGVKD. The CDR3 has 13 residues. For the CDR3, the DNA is TGTGCCATCAGAACAGAGAACACCGGGGAGCTGTTTTTT. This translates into CAIRTENTGELFF.

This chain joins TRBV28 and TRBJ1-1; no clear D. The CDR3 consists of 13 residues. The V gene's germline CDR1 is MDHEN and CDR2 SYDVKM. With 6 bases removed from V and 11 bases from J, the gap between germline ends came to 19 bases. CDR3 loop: CASSPRLYLRAFF. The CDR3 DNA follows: TGTGCCAGCAGCCCCAGACTGTACCTCAGGGCTTTCTTT. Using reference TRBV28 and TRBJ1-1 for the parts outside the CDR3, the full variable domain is DVKVTQSSRYLVKRTGEKVFLECVQDMDHENMFWYRQDPGLGLRLIYFSYDVKMKEKGDIPEGYSVSREKKERFSLILESASTNQTSMYLCASSPRLYLRAFFGQGTRLTVV.

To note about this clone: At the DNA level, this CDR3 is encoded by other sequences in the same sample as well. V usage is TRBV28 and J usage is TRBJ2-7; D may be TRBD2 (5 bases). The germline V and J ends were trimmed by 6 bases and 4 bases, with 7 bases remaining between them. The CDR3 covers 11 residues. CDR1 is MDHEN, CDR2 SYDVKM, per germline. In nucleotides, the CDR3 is TGTGCCAGCAGCCGCGGGTACGAGCAGTACTTC. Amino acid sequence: CASSRGYEQYF. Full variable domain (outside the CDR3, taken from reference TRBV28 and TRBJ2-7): DVKVTQSSRYLVKRTGEKVFLECVQDMDHENMFWYRQDPGLGLRLIYFSYDVKMKEKGDIPEGYSVSREKKERFSLILESASTNQTSMYLCASSRGYEQYFGPGTRLTVT.

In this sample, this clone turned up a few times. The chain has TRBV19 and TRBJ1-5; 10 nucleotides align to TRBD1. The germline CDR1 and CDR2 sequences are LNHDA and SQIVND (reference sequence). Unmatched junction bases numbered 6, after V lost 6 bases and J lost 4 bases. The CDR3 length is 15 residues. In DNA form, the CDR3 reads TGTGCCAGTAGATTCCGGGACAGGGGTAATCAGCCCCAGCATTTT. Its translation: CASRFRDRGNQPQHF.

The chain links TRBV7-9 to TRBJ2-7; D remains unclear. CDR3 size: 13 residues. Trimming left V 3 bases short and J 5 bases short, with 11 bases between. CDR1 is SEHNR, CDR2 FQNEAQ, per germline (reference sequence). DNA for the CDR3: TGTGCCAGCAGCTTCCTTTTGTTCCACGAGCAGTACTTC. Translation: CASSFLLFHEQYF.

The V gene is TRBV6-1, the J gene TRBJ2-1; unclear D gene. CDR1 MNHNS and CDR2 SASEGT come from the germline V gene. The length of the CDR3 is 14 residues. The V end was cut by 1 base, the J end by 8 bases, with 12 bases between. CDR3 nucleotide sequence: TGTGCCAGCAGTGAAGGGTGGTCGGTGGATGAGCAGTTCTTC. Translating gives CASSEGWSVDEQFF.

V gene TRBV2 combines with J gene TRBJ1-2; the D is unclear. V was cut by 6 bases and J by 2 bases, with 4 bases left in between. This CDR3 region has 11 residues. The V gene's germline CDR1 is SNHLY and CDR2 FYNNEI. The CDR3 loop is CASSRNYGYTF. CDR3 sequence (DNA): TGTGCCAGCAGCCGGAACTATGGCTACACCTTC.

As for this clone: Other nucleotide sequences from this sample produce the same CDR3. CDR3 sequence: CASSLTGVGEQYF. DNA for the CDR3: TGTGCCAGCAGCTTAACAGGGGTCGGCGAGCAGTACTTC. The rearrangement uses TRBV7-9 and TRBJ2-7, with TRBD1 matching over 7 bases. This CDR3 region has 13 residues. Germline-derived CDR1 and CDR2 are SEHNR and FQNEAQ (reference sequence). J was trimmed by 6 bases and V by 2 bases; bases with no gene match: 4.

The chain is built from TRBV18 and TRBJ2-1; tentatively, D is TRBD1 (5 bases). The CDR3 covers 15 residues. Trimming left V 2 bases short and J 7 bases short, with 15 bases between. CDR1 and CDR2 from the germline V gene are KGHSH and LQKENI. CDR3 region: CASSPVILGRNEQFF. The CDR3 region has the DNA TGTGCCAGCTCACCAGTCATCCTGGGGCGGAATGAGCAGTTCTTC.

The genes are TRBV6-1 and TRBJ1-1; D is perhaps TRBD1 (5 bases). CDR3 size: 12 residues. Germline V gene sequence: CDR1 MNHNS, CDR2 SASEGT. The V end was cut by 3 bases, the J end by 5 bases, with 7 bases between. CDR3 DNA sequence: TGTGCCAGCAGTGAGCAGGGTACTGAAGCTTTCTTT. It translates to CASSEQGTEAFF.

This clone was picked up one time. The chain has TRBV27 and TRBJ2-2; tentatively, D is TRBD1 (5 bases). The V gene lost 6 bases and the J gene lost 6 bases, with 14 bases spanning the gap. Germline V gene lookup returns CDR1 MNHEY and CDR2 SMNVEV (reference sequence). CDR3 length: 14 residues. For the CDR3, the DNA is TGTGCCAGCAGGCAAGGGGTGGTGTCCGGGGAGCTGTTTTTT. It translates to CASRQGVVSGELFF.

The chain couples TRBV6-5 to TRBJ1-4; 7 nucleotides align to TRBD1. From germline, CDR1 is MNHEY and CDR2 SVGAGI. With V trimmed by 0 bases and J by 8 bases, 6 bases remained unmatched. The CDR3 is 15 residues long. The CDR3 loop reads CASSYSPGGREKLFF. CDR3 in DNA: TGTGCCAGCAGTTACTCGCCAGGGGGGCGGGAAAAACTGTTTTTT.

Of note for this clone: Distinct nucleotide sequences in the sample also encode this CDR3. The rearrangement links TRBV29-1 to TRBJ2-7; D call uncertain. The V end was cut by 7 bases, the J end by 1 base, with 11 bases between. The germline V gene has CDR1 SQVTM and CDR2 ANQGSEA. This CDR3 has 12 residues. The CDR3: CSATRSSYEQYF. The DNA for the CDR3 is TGCAGCGCCACGCGGAGTTCCTACGAGCAGTACTTC.

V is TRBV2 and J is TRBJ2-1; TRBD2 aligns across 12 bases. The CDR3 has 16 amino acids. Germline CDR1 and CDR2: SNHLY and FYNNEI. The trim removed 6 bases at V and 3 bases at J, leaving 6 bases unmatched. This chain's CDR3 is CASRYRLAGVYNEQFF. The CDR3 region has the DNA TGTGCCAGCAGGTACAGACTAGCGGGAGTCTACAATGAGCAGTTCTTC.

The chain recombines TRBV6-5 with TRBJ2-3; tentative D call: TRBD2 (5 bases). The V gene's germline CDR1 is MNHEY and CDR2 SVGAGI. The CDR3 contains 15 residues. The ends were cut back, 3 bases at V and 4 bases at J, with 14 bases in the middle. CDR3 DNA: TGTGCCAGCAGTTATTCGAGTACTAGGCCAGATACGCAGTATTTT. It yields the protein CASSYSSTRPDTQYF.

The CDR3 nucleotides read TGCGCCAGCAGCTTGGCCTTACAGGGTGCTGGGCAGTACTTC. Protein: CASSLALQGAGQYF. The rearrangement uses TRBV5-1 and TRBJ2-7, with D possibly TRBD1 on 6 matching bases. The V and J ends lost 0 bases and 9 bases respectively, with 16 bases between them. Germline CDR1 SGHRS, CDR2 YFSETQ. This CDR3 has 14 residues. The full variable domain, in which reference TRBV5-1 and TRBJ2-7 provide the parts outside the CDR3, is KAGVTQTPRYLIKTRGQQVTLSCSPISGHRSVSWYQQTPGQGLQFLFEYFSETQRNKGNFPGRFSGRQFSNSRSEMNVSTLELGDSALYLCASSLALQGAGQYFGPGTRLTVT.

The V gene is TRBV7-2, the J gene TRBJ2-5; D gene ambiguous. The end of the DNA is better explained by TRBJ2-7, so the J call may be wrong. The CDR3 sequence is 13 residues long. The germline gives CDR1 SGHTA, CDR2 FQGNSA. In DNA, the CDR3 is TGTGCCAGCAGCTTAGCGCAATCCTACGAGCAGTACTTC. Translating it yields CASSLAQSYEQYF.

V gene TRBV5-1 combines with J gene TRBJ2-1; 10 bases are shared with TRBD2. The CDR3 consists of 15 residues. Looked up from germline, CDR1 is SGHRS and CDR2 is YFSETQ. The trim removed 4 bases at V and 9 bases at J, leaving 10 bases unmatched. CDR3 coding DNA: TGCGCCAGCAGCCCCTTGGGACAGCGGGGGGGTGAGCAGTTCTTC. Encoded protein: CASSPLGQRGGEQFF.

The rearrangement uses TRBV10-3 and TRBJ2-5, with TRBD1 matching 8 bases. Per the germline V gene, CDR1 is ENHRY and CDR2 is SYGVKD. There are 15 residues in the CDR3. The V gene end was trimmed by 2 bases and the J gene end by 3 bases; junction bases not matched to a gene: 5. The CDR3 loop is CAISEPRTGKETQYF. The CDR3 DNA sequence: TGTGCCATCAGTGAGCCCCGGACAGGGAAAGAGACCCAGTACTTC.

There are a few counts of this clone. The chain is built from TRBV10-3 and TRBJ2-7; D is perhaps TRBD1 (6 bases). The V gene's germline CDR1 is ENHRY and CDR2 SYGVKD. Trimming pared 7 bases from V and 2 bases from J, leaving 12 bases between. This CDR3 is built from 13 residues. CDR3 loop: CAIMSGAAYEQYF. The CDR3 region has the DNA TGTGCCATCATGTCAGGGGCGGCCTACGAGCAGTACTTC.

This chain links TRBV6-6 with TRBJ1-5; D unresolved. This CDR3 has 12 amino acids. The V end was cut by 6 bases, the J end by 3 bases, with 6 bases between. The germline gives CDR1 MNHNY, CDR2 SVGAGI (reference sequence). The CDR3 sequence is CASRGLNQPQHF. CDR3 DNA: TGTGCCAGCAGGGGCCTCAATCAGCCCCAGCATTTT.

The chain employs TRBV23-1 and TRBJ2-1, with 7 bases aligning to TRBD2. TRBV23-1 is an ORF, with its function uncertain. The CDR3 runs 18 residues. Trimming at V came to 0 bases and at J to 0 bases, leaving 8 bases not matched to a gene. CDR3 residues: CASSQSRQRESSYNEQFF. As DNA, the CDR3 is TGCGCCAGCAGTCAATCGCGCCAGCGGGAAAGCTCCTACAATGAGCAGTTCTTC.